The T cell receptor (beta chain) under discussion was sequenced for a study of T and B cells in COVID-19 patients. For the study at large: Blood was sampled from COVID-19 patients who were either actively infected or recovered.

Germline CDR1 and CDR2: MNHEY and SVGAGI. The trim removed 6 bases at V and 3 bases at J, leaving 8 bases unmatched. This CDR3 region has 14 residues. Each TRB amplification used 250-500 ng of genomic DNA from blood. This clonotype is labeled medium-sized. Its antigen remains unknown. Broader study findings: In COVID-19 patients, T cell receptor beta variable and joining gene use was reportedly strongly skewed.

TRB rearrangements were amplified by multiplex PCR with BIOMED2 TRB-A/B primers. MiXCR, applied by TCRdb to the multiplex PCR reads, yields one record per CDR3 protein. The data show about 4,100 distinct CDR3 sequences, with 25% seen just once and 20% to 25% held by the top ten. The receptor comes from a human donor with active COVID-19. The sequenced sample was blood. The chain uses TRBV6-5 and TRBJ2-7; 7 bases map to TRBD1. The CDR3 nucleotides are TGTGCCAGCAGGGGACAGCCAGGATACTACGAGCAGTACTTC. Translated: CASRGQPGYYEQYF.